This TCR beta chain was recovered during a study of T-cell memory formation after mild COVID-19. This clonotype was counted ten times or more. With constant-segment primers, 5'RACE yielded cDNA libraries of TCR alpha and TCR beta that carried sample barcodes and UMIs. TCRdb re-derived calls from the 5' RACE reads in MiXCR, one entry per CDR3 protein. The sample holds tens of thousands of distinct CDR3 sequences, around 6.1% seen once. This clonotype was obtained from an adult who had mild COVID-19 (a few samples of this study predate the infection). Cell type and time point are not known. Sequencing input: PBMCs or a T cell subset sorted from them (not recorded which).

The CDR3 DNA reads TGTGCCAGCAGCTTACGACCTTCAGCGGGTACAGATACGCAGTATTTT. This codes for CASSLRPSAGTDTQYF. The rearrangement uses TRBV7-2 and TRBJ2-3; possibly TRBD2 for D (6 bases). The CDR3 runs 16 residues. Germline CDR1 is SGHTA and CDR2 is FQGNSA. V was cut by 2 bases and J by 3 bases, with 15 bases left in between.